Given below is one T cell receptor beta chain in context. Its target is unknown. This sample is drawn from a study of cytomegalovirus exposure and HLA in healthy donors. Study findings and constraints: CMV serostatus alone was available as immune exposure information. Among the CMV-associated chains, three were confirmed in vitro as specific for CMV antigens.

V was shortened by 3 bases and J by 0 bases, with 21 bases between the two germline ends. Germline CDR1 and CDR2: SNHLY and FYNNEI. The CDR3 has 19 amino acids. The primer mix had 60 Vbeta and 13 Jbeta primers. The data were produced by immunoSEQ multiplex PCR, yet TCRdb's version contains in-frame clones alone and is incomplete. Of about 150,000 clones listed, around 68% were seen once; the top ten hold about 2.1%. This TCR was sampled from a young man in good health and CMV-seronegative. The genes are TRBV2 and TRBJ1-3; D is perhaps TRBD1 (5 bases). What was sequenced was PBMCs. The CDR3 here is CASSDSPHGGESSGNTIYF. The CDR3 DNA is TGTGCCAGCAGTGATTCCCCCCACGGGGGAGAGAGCTCTGGAAACACCATATATTTT. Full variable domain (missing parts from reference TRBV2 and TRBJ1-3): EPEVTQTPSHQVTQMGQEVILRCVPISNHLYFYWYRQILGQKVEFLVSFYNNEISEKSEIFDDQFSVERPDGSNFTLKIRSTKLEDSAMYFCASSDSPHGGESSGNTIYFGEGSWLTVV.